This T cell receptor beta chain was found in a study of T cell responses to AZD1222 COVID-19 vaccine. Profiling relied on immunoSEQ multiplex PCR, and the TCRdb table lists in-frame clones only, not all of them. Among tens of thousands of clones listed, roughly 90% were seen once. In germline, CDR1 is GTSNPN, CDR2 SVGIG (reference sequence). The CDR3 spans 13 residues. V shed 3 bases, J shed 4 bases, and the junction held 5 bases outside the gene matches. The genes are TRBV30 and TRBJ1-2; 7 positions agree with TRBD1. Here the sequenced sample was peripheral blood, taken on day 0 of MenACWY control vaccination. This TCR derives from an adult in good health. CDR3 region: CAWSDRAGYGYTF. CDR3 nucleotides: TGTGCCTGGAGCGACAGGGCGGGCTATGGCTACACCTTC.